This entry features one TCR beta chain sequence. Cohort placement rested on clinical history that participants reported themselves. Assay: immunoSEQ multiplex PCR; the TCRdb copy retains only in-frame clones and omits some. The table has about 380,000 clones, 87% seen once; the top ten hold 1% to 1.5%. The data originate from a study of blood T cell repertoires in COVID-19. Study as a whole: T cells, B-cell-depleted T cells, or PBMCs supplied cDNA or gDNA.

The sequence came from a man aged 25 to 45 who had recovered from COVID-19. Source material: PBMCs or T cells enriched from blood (not recorded which).

CDR3 nucleotides: TGTGCCAGCTCACCAACCCAGGCTTCTAACTATGGCTACACCTTC. Its translation is CASSPTQASNYGYTF. The J gene is TRBJ1-2, the V gene TRBV18; no reliable D call. The CDR3 totals 15 residues. CDR1 is KGHSH and CDR2 is LQKENI in the germline V gene. Deletions cut 2 bases from V and 0 bases from J, with 10 bases between.